This T cell receptor beta chain came from a study of blood T cell repertoires in COVID-19 (dated by TCRdb to 2020 to 2022). For context, the study as a whole: The collaborator samples originated in the United States, Italy and Spain and spanned the acute and convalescent phases of COVID-19. The prospective study material was composed of cDNA or gDNA derived from T cells, B-cell-depleted T cells, or PBMCs. Deeply sampled blood TCRbeta repertoires from subjects exposed to, actively infected with, or recovered from COVID-19 were included in the dataset. A freely available public database, intended as a resource for researchers studying the immune response to SARS-CoV-2, is where the repertoires were released. Samples came from the ongoing ImmuneRACE study (first 160 participants) plus 1,254 subjects from 6 global collaborators. Nearly every sample came with metadata listing a de-identified subject ID, COVID-19 status, age in years and sex. Where available, HLA class I and class II types were taken from metadata supplied by the sample provider and were not determined by assay-based typing. The paper's findings and limits, for the study overall: The amount of clinical and demographic metadata varied by source and participant and was provided uncurated.

As for this clone: No cognate antigen has been identified for it. Base qualities were left out, and no much larger clone turns up one base away.

Counted from cysteine to phenylalanine, this CDR3 has 14 amino acids. Here the CDR3 DNA is all that survives: 42 bases in frame from base 1. The V end gives up 6 bases and the J end 3 bases, leaving 6 bases in the junction not matched to a gene. The CDR1 and CDR2 encoded by the germline V gene are LGHNT and FRNRAP. The collaborating institutions used their own protocols to collect whole blood in K2EDTA tubes. For TCRbeta analysis, collaborators shipped samples as frozen whole blood, isolated PBMCs, or DNA extracted from either of those sample types. TCRbeta CDR3 regions were amplified from genomic DNA by means of the immunoSEQ Assay, a bias-controlled multiplex PCR. As for the original processing: Within the assay, amplification of reference gene primers was used to estimate how many nucleated cells each sample contained. To quantify the absolute abundance of each unique TCRbeta CDR3 rearrangement, sequence reads were collapsed and filtered. For each sample, productive Simpson clonality was calculated as the square root of Simpson's diversity index over productive rearrangements. The table was pulled from immuneACCESS by TCRdb, which kept in-frame rearrangements only. Such tables lose some clones; where checked, under half of the loss comes from unresolved V genes, and the rest has no known cause. V and J calls and clone size follow that table, whereas D and trimming were derived from the DNA. Present in this sample are approximately 280,000 clones, around 85% of which were seen just once. Clones ranked in the top ten supply approximately 11% of the sample.

The sequencing input was peripheral blood. The receptor comes from a woman between 70 and 85 years old with acute or convalescent COVID-19. This chain joins TRBV12-5 to TRBJ2-7; 9 bases in between match TRBD1. The DNA sequence reads TGTGCTAGTGGGCGGACAGGGGACTTCTACGAGCAGTACTTC. This translates into CASGRTGDFYEQYF.